This TCR beta chain was documented in a study of T cells in Graves' hyperthyroidism and ophthalmopathy. RNA transcripts were the template for amplifying TCR beta CDR3 regions. RT-PCR in the first round (using the HTBI primer set) targeted the TCR CDR3. TCRdb recomputed calls from the multiplex PCR reads with MiXCR, one row per CDR3 protein. Among a few hundred thousand distinct CDR3 sequences listed, 15% to 20% were seen once. The sequenced sample consisted of blood. The origin of this receptor is a man in his forties with Graves' hyperthyroidism.

The CDR3 sequence is CASSFSGPGDTQYF. The CDR3 nucleotides read TGTGCCAGCAGTTTCTCGGGGCCGGGAGATACGCAGTATTTT. The genes are TRBV12-3 or TRBV12-4 and TRBJ2-3; D may match TRBD1 or TRBD2 (5 bases each). This CDR3 is built from 14 residues. The germline V and J ends were trimmed by 3 bases and 5 bases, with 12 bases remaining between them.